The 28 T cell receptor beta chains below come from one sample, sequenced in a study of neurological immune-mediated disorders. TCRdb used MiXCR to reprocess the 5' RACE reads, holding one entry per CDR3 protein. The data show fewer than 85,000 distinct CDR3 sequences, around 4.6% seen once. Sequenced input: PBMCs. These TCRs come from a woman younger than 45 with multiple sclerosis.

The sample holds many counts of this clonotype. V and J are TRBV7-9 and TRBJ2-1, with 7 bases that match TRBD2. Trimming at V came to 8 bases and at J to 8 bases, leaving 15 bases not matched to a gene. This CDR3 is built from 15 residues. CDR1 SEHNR and CDR2 FQNEAQ come from the germline V gene (reference sequence). CDR3 in amino acids: CASAAVAGVFDEQFF. The CDR3 bases are TGTGCCAGCGCCGCCGTGGCGGGAGTTTTCGATGAGCAGTTCTTC.

This clonotype turned up a few times. This chain connects TRBV19 to TRBJ2-7; 9 bases map to TRBD1. Germline values: CDR1 LNHDA, CDR2 SQIVND (reference sequence). The junction had 3 bases not matched to a gene; V was cut back by 2 bases and J by 1 base. CDR3 length: 15 amino acids. The CDR3 DNA reads TGTGCCAGTAGTATACCGGGACAGGGTTCCTACGAGCAGTACTTC. It yields the protein CASSIPGQGSYEQYF.

This clonotype was observed many times. The rearrangement uses TRBV20-1 and TRBJ1-1; perhaps TRBD1 as D (5 bases). V was clipped by 0 bases and J by 6 bases, with 8 bases between them. The CDR3 runs to 12 residues. Germline CDR1 DFQATT, CDR2 SNEGSKA (reference sequence). This chain's CDR3 is CSARDMGPEAFF. CDR3 DNA: TGCAGTGCTAGAGATATGGGGCCTGAAGCTTTCTTT.

At least ten counts were recorded for this clonotype. This chain uses TRBV28 with TRBJ2-6, with D perhaps TRBD2 (5 bases). Germline CDR1 and CDR2: MDHEN and SYDVKM. There are 14 residues in the CDR3. V gave up 5 bases and J gave up 0 bases, with 5 bases separating them. CDR3 coding DNA: TGTGCCAGCAGTGGGAGCTCTGGGGCCAACGTCCTGACTTTC. Amino acid sequence: CASSGSSGANVLTF.

CDR3 loop: CAITGTQGKNIYF. The DNA for the CDR3 is TGTGCCATCACCGGGACACAAGGAAAAAACATATATTTT. The chain combines TRBV10-3 with TRBJ1-3; D possibly corresponds to TRBD1 (6 bases). V was pared by 7 bases and J by 12 bases, with 19 bases between. Germline values: CDR1 ENHRY, CDR2 SYGVKD. The CDR3 runs to 13 residues.

This clonotype was seen repeatedly, ten times or more. V gene TRBV10-3 combines with J gene TRBJ2-5; 9 bases align to TRBD2. In germline, CDR1 is ENHRY, CDR2 SYGVKD. The J segment lost 3 bases and the V segment lost 6 bases, leaving 2 bases of the junction unmatched. There are 13 residues in the CDR3. In DNA form, the CDR3 reads TGTGCCATCAGGGGACTAGCAGAAGAGACCCAGTACTTC. Protein sequence: CAIRGLAEETQYF.

This clonotype was recorded many times. V and J are TRBV28 and TRBJ2-1; 15 positions match TRBD2. The germline V gene has CDR1 MDHEN and CDR2 SYDVKM. Losses at the gene ends were 2 bases for V and 10 bases for J; bases not matched to a gene: 3. This CDR3 comprises 15 residues. CDR3 DNA: TGTGCCAGCAGTTTAGGGACTAGCGGGAGGAAAGAGCAGTTCTTC. Its translation: CASSLGTSGRKEQFF.

This clonotype was seen at least ten times. The rearrangement joins TRBV10-3 to TRBJ2-2; TRBD2 matches at 8 bases. This CDR3 region has 15 residues. V trimming: 5 bases; J trimming: 3 bases; junction bases outside the gene matches: 5. Germline CDR1 reads ENHRY; CDR2 reads SYGVKD. The CDR3 DNA is TGTGCCATCAGTCGGGAGGGGGGGGACACCGGGGAGCTGTTTTTT. It codes for CAISREGGDTGELFF.

The chain links TRBV20-1 to TRBJ2-1, with D unresolved. There are 14 residues in the CDR3. With 6 bases removed from V and 5 bases from J, the gap between germline ends came to 17 bases. The germline gives CDR1 DFQATT, CDR2 SNEGSKA (reference sequence). The CDR3 DNA sequence: TGCAGTGCGCCCGATCCGTCTCACGACAATGAGCAGTTCTTC. Its translation is CSAPDPSHDNEQFF.

The chain carries TRBV20-1 and TRBJ1-5; possible D gene TRBD1, 6 bases. The CDR3 sequence is 15 residues long. V was cut by 5 bases and J by 7 bases, with 21 bases left in between. Germline values: CDR1 DFQATT, CDR2 SNEGSKA (reference sequence). The CDR3 spells CSAGNGDRGRQPQHF. In nucleotides, the CDR3 is TGCAGTGCTGGCAACGGGGACCGGGGGCGACAGCCCCAGCATTTT.

This clonotype has a count of ten or more. The chain recombines TRBV5-1 with TRBJ2-2; 7 positions agree with TRBD1. This CDR3 region has 15 residues. Germline lookup yields CDR1 SGHRS and CDR2 YFSETQ. V shed 1 base, J shed 5 bases, and the junction held 5 bases outside the gene matches. The CDR3 nucleotides are TGCGCCAGCAGCTTGTCCCAGGGGGTAACCGGGGAGCTGTTTTTT. Encoded protein: CASSLSQGVTGELFF.

This clonotype was counted ten times or more. This sequence joins TRBV28 and TRBJ1-1; D is ambiguous. The CDR3 loop spans 14 amino acids. Trimming stripped 3 bases from V and 3 bases from J, with 11 bases between. Per the germline V gene, CDR1 is MDHEN and CDR2 is SYDVKM. The CDR3 sequence: CASSFRGSHTEAFF. CDR3 in DNA: TGTGCCAGCAGTTTCCGGGGATCGCACACTGAAGCTTTCTTT.

The sample holds many counts of this clonotype. The chain uses TRBV20-1 and TRBJ2-1, with TRBD2 as a possible D gene (6 bases). Germline V gene sequence: CDR1 DFQATT, CDR2 SNEGSKA (reference sequence). The CDR3 loop spans 15 amino acids. V dropped 1 base and J dropped 8 bases, with 18 bases sitting between them. CDR3 protein: CSARGILGLFDEQFF. Here the CDR3 DNA reads TGCAGTGCTAGAGGGATATTGGGACTTTTCGATGAGCAGTTCTTC.

This clonotype counts as medium-sized (0.01 to 0.1%). V gene TRBV5-6 combines with J gene TRBJ1-5; D is unresolved. V was clipped by 1 base and J by 3 bases, with 11 bases between them. CDR1 is SGHDT and CDR2 is YYEEEE in the germline V gene. The CDR3 has 15 amino acids. The CDR3 bases are TGTGCCAGCAGCTTGACGGGCAGAATCAATCAGCCCCAGCATTTT. Translated: CASSLTGRINQPQHF.

This clonotype has more than one count but fewer than ten. This chain links TRBV20-1 with TRBJ2-3; D may be TRBD2 (5 bases). CDR3 length: 16 amino acids. Germline CDR1 DFQATT, CDR2 SNEGSKA (reference sequence). V lost 6 bases and J 3 bases, leaving 22 bases between the germline ends. CDR3 nucleotides: TGCAGTGCACAAGATCAGGAGGCGGGTATGACAGATACGCAGTATTTT. As protein: CSAQDQEAGMTDTQYF.

This clonotype occurred many times. V gene TRBV5-1 combines with J gene TRBJ1-4; no clear D. V was cut by 0 bases and J by 8 bases, with 11 bases left in between. Per the germline V gene, CDR1 is SGHRS and CDR2 is YFSETQ. CDR3 length: 14 amino acids. Here the CDR3 DNA reads TGCGCCAGCAGCTTGGGACACGCGGCGGAAAAACTGTTTTTT. Its translation: CASSLGHAAEKLFF.

This clonotype was observed at least ten times. The chain uses TRBV20-1 and TRBJ1-1; D is perhaps TRBD1 (6 bases). CDR3 length: 15 residues. Trimming left V 3 bases short and J 6 bases short, with 20 bases between. The germline V gene has CDR1 DFQATT and CDR2 SNEGSKA (reference sequence). The CDR3 region is CSASGGAGQSAEAFF. The CDR3 region has the DNA TGCAGTGCTAGTGGGGGGGCGGGCCAGAGTGCTGAAGCTTTCTTT.

V and J are TRBV5-1 and TRBJ1-1; D not resolved. This CDR3 contains 14 residues. The V and J ends lost 0 bases and 0 bases respectively, with 6 bases between them. CDR1 is SGHRS, CDR2 YFSETQ, per germline. CDR3 sequence (DNA): TGCGCCAGCAGCTTGGGCAGCTTGAACACTGAAGCTTTCTTT. Amino acid sequence: CASSLGSLNTEAFF.

The sample holds many counts of this clonotype. The CDR3 nucleotides are TGTGCCATCAGTGCCCAGGGACTAAACACTGAAGCTTTCTTT. It is translated as CAISAQGLNTEAFF. The chain is built from TRBV10-3 and TRBJ1-1, with a tentative D call TRBD1 (5 bases). CDR1 and CDR2 (germline): ENHRY, SYGVKD. This CDR3 has 14 residues. The V end was cut by 4 bases, the J end by 2 bases, with 11 bases between.

V is TRBV11-3 and J is TRBJ2-1, with 7 positions matching TRBD2. This CDR3 contains 16 residues. The V segment lost 5 bases and the J segment 3 bases; nucleotides outside the gene matches: 10. Germline CDR1 and CDR2: SGHNT and YENEEA. Here the CDR3 DNA reads TGTGCCAGCAGCCCCACGGGGGACTACCTCTACAATGAGCAGTTCTTC. Translation gives CASSPTGDYLYNEQFF.

Remarks on this clonotype: A read error may be the cause here, since a much bigger clone is one base away. This chain uses TRBV20-1 with TRBJ2-1, with TRBD2 matching 8 bases. Germline CDR1 DFQATT, CDR2 SNEGSKA (reference sequence). The CDR3 is 16 amino acids. V lost 4 bases and J lost 0; bases outside the gene matches: 8. The CDR3 coding sequence is TGCAGTGCTAATAAGCGGGAGAGTGTCTCCTACAATGAGCAGTTCTTC. Amino acid sequence: CSANKRESVSYNEQFF.

This clonotype was observed at least ten times. The genes are TRBV5-1 and TRBJ2-2; D might be TRBD2 (5 bases). The ends were cut back, 0 bases at V and 1 base at J, with 10 bases in the middle. CDR3 size: 16 residues. Germline lookup yields CDR1 SGHRS and CDR2 YFSETQ. CDR3 residues: CASSLAGYVNTGELFF. For the CDR3, the DNA is TGCGCCAGCAGCTTGGCGGGGTATGTGAACACCGGGGAGCTGTTTTTT.

This clonotype has at least ten counts. The chain joins TRBV5-1 to TRBJ2-1; D possibly corresponds to TRBD2 (5 bases). Germline assignment: CDR1 SGHRS and CDR2 YFSETQ. The CDR3 spans 12 residues. The V end was cut by 4 bases, the J end by 10 bases, with 12 bases between. The CDR3, as DNA: TGCGCCAGCAGCCTCCAACTAGGGGAGCAGTTCTTC. Translating gives CASSLQLGEQFF.

V and J are TRBV5-1 and TRBJ2-3, with 9 bases matching TRBD2. The CDR3 contains 15 residues. The germline V gene encodes CDR1 SGHRS and CDR2 YFSETQ. The V segment lost 5 bases and the J segment 4 bases; nucleotides outside the gene matches: 8. The CDR3 DNA is TGCGCCAGCAGAGCACTAGCGGGTCCCCCAGATACGCAGTATTTT. Translation gives CASRALAGPPDTQYF.

This clonotype has a count of ten or more. The J gene is TRBJ1-5, the V gene TRBV10-3, with D unresolved. V was pared by 0 bases and J by 0 bases, with 9 bases between. CDR3 length equals 16 residues. Germline CDR1 is ENHRY and CDR2 is SYGVKD. For the CDR3, the DNA is TGTGCCATCAGTGAGTCAAGGACGGGTAGCAATCAGCCCCAGCATTTT. This codes for CAISESRTGSNQPQHF.

This clonotype was counted ten times or more. The rearrangement links TRBV5-5 to TRBJ2-5; D possibly matches TRBD1 or TRBD2 (5 bases each). The CDR3 is made up of 15 amino acids. V was clipped by 0 bases and J by 3 bases, with 12 bases between them. Germline CDR1 reads SGHKS; CDR2 reads YYEKEE (reference sequence). CDR3 sequence: CASSLAGTDKETQYF. CDR3 coding DNA: TGTGCCAGCAGCTTGGCTGGGACGGATAAAGAGACCCAGTACTTC.

This clonotype was counted ten times or more. This sequence joins TRBV7-2 and TRBJ1-1, with a possible D match to TRBD1 (5 bases). Germline-derived CDR1 and CDR2 are SGHTA and FQGNSA. The CDR3 length is 15 residues. Trimming pared 3 bases from V and 7 bases from J, leaving 18 bases between. This chain's CDR3 is CASSLAGTPYGEAFF. The CDR3 region has the DNA TGTGCCAGCAGCTTGGCCGGGACTCCTTATGGTGAAGCTTTCTTT.

This clonotype was counted many times. The CDR3 region has the DNA TGTGCCAGCAGCTTAACGGCTAGCGCGGGGGCCGATACGCAGTATTTT. This encodes CASSLTASAGADTQYF. The rearrangement uses TRBV7-3 and TRBJ2-3, with D possibly TRBD2 on 7 matching bases. Per germline, CDR1 SGHTA and CDR2 FQGTGA. The CDR3 spans 16 residues. Deletions cut 0 bases from V and 6 bases from J, with 16 bases between.